This TCR beta chain was sequenced in a study of OX40 agonist ivuxolimab in advanced cancers. In the study overall: Patients' therapy was ivuxolimab, an antibody that acts as an agonist of OX40 (CD134). Overall study results and limits: Specificity for antigen went undetermined in the expanded peripheral T cells. Certain nonresponders additionally had low normalized T-cell clonal expansion. Expanded clones belonging to CD8+ T cells outnumbered, on average, those of CD4+.

The protocol was immunoSEQ multiplex PCR, while the TCRdb copy is restricted to in-frame clones and leaves out a portion. Counted here are roughly 46,000 clones, about 89% occurring once; the ten biggest clones make up about 12%. The CDR3 spans 16 residues. Per the germline V gene, CDR1 is SGHDT and CDR2 is YYEEEE. Trimming left V 0 bases short and J 0 bases short, with 10 bases between. With regard to this clone: Its antigen is unknown.

Source: CD4+ or CD8+ T cells sorted from blood, taken in a trial of the OX40 agonist ivuxolimab. The chain joins TRBV5-6 to TRBJ1-5, with unresolved D. The origin of this receptor is an adult with an advanced solid tumor such as melanoma, head and neck, liver or kidney cancer. CDR3: CASSLATGYSNQPQHF. The CDR3 nucleotides are TGTGCCAGCAGCTTGGCCACGGGTTATAGCAATCAGCCCCAGCATTTT.